The 19 T cell receptor beta chains in this list originate from one sample, sequenced in a study of immune evolution from preneoplasia to lung adenocarcinoma. The table came from immunoSEQ multiplex PCR; TCRdb's copy has only in-frame clones and leaves some out. Here the sample spans about 4,700 clones, 76% being singletons. Sample: FFPE adjacent normal lung tissue. The receptors derive from a person between 60 and 80 years old with lung adenocarcinoma.

This chain connects TRBV25-1 to TRBJ1-2, with D tentatively TRBD1 (5 bases). CDR3 length equals 16 residues. Germline V CDR1 and CDR2: MGHDK, SYGVNS. V lost 1 base and J 0 bases, leaving 12 bases between the germline ends. CDR3: CASSESPGRPNYGYTF. As DNA, the CDR3 is TGTGCCAGCAGTGAATCCCCGGGACGGCCTAACTATGGCTACACCTTC.

The V call is TRBV4-1, the J call TRBJ1-1; D remains ambiguous. This CDR3 is built from 12 residues. Trimming stripped 4 bases from V and 1 base from J, with 4 bases between. The germline CDR1 and CDR2 sequences are MGHRA and YSYEKL. The DNA for the CDR3 is TGCGCCAGCAGCCTGGCGAACACTGAAGCTTTCTTT. Protein sequence: CASSLANTEAFF.

As for this clone: One end of the junction varies from germline; a read error may be responsible. The rearrangement links TRBV7-7 to TRBJ2-7; D is possibly TRBD2 (7 bases). Germline CDR1 is SSHAT and CDR2 is FNYEAQ (reference sequence). The CDR3 has 13 residues. CDR3 residues: CASSSGEGYEQYF. The CDR3 nucleotides are TGTGCTAGCAGCTCAGGGGAGGGCTACGAGCAGTACTTC.

The chain recombines TRBV6-6 with TRBJ2-3; possibly TRBD1 or TRBD2 for D (5 bases each). V lost 5 bases and J 2 bases, leaving 11 bases between the germline ends. The CDR3 consists of 14 residues. Germline V gene sequence: CDR1 MNHNY, CDR2 SVGAGI (reference sequence). The CDR3 sequence is CASSPGRNTDTQYF. In nucleotides, the CDR3 is TGTGCCAGCAGTCCGGGACGTAACACAGATACGCAGTATTTT.

The V call is TRBV6-5, the J call TRBJ2-1, with 8 bases fitting TRBD1. This CDR3 comprises 16 residues. Per the germline V gene, CDR1 is MNHEY and CDR2 is SVGAGI. Trimming at V came to 2 bases and at J to 4 bases, leaving 7 bases not matched to a gene. This CDR3 reads CASSYLTGERYNEQFF. The CDR3, as DNA: TGTGCCAGCAGTTACCTGACAGGGGAGAGGTACAATGAGCAGTTCTTC.

The J gene is TRBJ2-7, the V gene TRBV7-3; maybe TRBD1 (5 bases). V lost 5 bases, J lost 2 bases, and 13 bases lay in between. The CDR3 length is 14 residues. Germline V gene lookup returns CDR1 SGHTA and CDR2 FQGTGA. CDR3: CASSHGDSPYEQYF. As DNA, the CDR3 is TGTGCCAGCAGCCATGGAGACAGCCCCTACGAGCAGTACTTC.

The rearrangement uses TRBV7-3 and TRBJ2-5; D uncertain. Trimming left V 5 bases short and J 7 bases short, with 14 bases between. Germline CDR1 and CDR2: SGHTA and FQGTGA. This CDR3 region has 13 residues. The CDR3 loop reads CASSIDGPGTQYF. The CDR3 nucleotides are TGTGCCAGCAGCATAGACGGTCCGGGGACCCAGTACTTC.

In its sample, this clone was seen a few times. Distinct nucleotide sequences in the sample also encode this CDR3. J is TRBJ1-2 and V is TRBV5-6; D gene unclear. Looked up from germline, CDR1 is SGHDT and CDR2 is YYEEEE. V dropped 0 bases and J dropped 4 bases, with 7 bases sitting between them. The CDR3 length is 13 residues. The CDR3 protein is CASSLGGSYGYTF. In DNA form, the CDR3 reads TGTGCCAGCAGCTTGGGAGGCAGCTATGGCTACACCTTC.

This chain links TRBV10-2 with TRBJ2-1; 12 nucleotides match TRBD2. In germline, CDR1 is WSHSY, CDR2 SAAADI. The CDR3 covers 14 residues. The J segment lost 6 bases and the V segment lost 10 bases, leaving 7 bases of the junction unmatched. CDR3 sequence (DNA): TGCGCCACCCTAGGACTAGCGGGGACCAATGAGCAGTTCTTC. It yields the protein CATLGLAGTNEQFF.

The chain combines TRBV30 with TRBJ2-1; 8 nucleotides agree with TRBD2. The CDR3 sequence is 16 residues long. V shed 1 base, J shed 3 bases, and the junction held 8 bases outside the gene matches. Germline CDR1 and CDR2: GTSNPN and SVGIG (reference sequence). This CDR3 is CAWSARAGDNYNEQFF. CDR3 nucleotides: TGTGCCTGGAGTGCCAGAGCGGGGGACAACTACAATGAGCAGTTCTTC. The variable domain in full, with the rest retrieved from reference TRBV30 and TRBJ2-1, is SQTIHQWPATLVQPVGSPLSLECTVEGTSNPNLYWYRQAAGRGLQLLFYSVGIGQISSEVPQNLSASRPQDRQFILSSKKLLLSDSGFYLCAWSARAGDNYNEQFFGPGTRLTVL.

The rearrangement links TRBV6-4 to TRBJ2-6; 12 nucleotides match TRBD2. CDR3 length equals 20 residues. In germline, CDR1 is MRHNA, CDR2 SNTAGT. V lost 6 bases and J lost 0; bases outside the gene matches: 12. The CDR3 DNA follows: TGTGCCAGCAGCGATACCCAGACTAGCGGGGGCCACTCTGGGGCCAACGTCCTGACTTTC. This codes for CASSDTQTSGGHSGANVLTF.

The J gene is TRBJ2-7, the V gene TRBV6-5; weak D call: TRBD2 (6 bases). V was trimmed by 2 bases and J by 6 bases, leaving 17 bases between them. Germline CDR1 and CDR2: MNHEY and SVGAGI. The CDR3 totals 15 residues. CDR3 nucleotides: TGTGCCAGCAGTTACCGCGGACACAAGGAGGGCGAGCAGTACTTC. Translating gives CASSYRGHKEGEQYF.

This clone was found once. The V and J genes are TRBV6-1 and TRBJ2-5; TRBD2 is a possible D gene (6 bases). The germline CDR1 and CDR2 sequences are MNHNS and SASEGT. Trimming pared 5 bases from V and 3 bases from J, leaving 13 bases between. This CDR3 spans 14 amino acids. CDR3: CASSQLEGKETQYF. Here the CDR3 DNA reads TGTGCCAGCAGTCAGTTGGAGGGGAAAGAGACCCAGTACTTC.

The chain combines TRBV7-9 with TRBJ1-1, with D possibly matching TRBD1 (6 bases). Trimming stripped 5 bases from V and 1 base from J, with 8 bases between. From germline, CDR1 is SEHNR and CDR2 FQNEAQ (reference sequence). This CDR3 contains 13 residues. CDR3 nucleotide sequence: TGTGCCAGCAGCCGAGGGGGGAACACTGAAGCTTTCTTT. Protein product: CASSRGGNTEAFF.

This clone was picked up a small number of times. V and J are TRBV7-2 and TRBJ1-4; D is undetermined. V lost 1 base and J lost 8, with 11 bases in between. This CDR3 has 14 amino acids. Germline V CDR1 and CDR2: SGHTA, FQGNSA. DNA for the CDR3: TGTGCCAGCAGCTTAGATTCGGGCGGGGAAAAACTGTTTTTT. It encodes CASSLDSGGEKLFF. The full variable domain, in which reference TRBV7-2 and TRBJ1-4 provide the parts outside the CDR3, is GAGVSQSPSNKVTEKGKDVELRCDPISGHTALYWYRQSLGQGLEFLIYFQGNSAPDKSGLPSDRFSAERTGGSVSTLTIQRTQQEDSAVYLCASSLDSGGEKLFFGSGTQLSVL.

The rearrangement links TRBV7-3 to TRBJ1-1; a weak D match, TRBD1 (6 bases). Germline CDR1 SGHTA, CDR2 FQGTGA. The CDR3 covers 13 residues. V lost 3 bases, J lost 1 base, and 6 bases lay in between. CDR3 bases: TGTGCCAGCAGCTTGACAGGGAACACTGAAGCTTTCTTT. Encoded protein: CASSLTGNTEAFF.

This clone has only one observation. This rearrangement joins TRBV10-3 to TRBJ1-4; D call uncertain. V shed 2 bases and J shed 6 bases, with 13 bases lying between them. The CDR3 runs 15 residues. CDR1 and CDR2 (germline): ENHRY, SYGVKD. In DNA, the CDR3 is TGTGCCATCAGTGAGAGCGGAAACGGGGATGAAAAACTGTTTTTT. This sequence encodes CAISESGNGDEKLFF.

CDR3 bases: TGTGCCAGCATCGACACCAGCTCCTACAATGAGCAGTTCTTC. Encoded protein: CASIDTSSYNEQFF. The chain combines TRBV28 with TRBJ2-1, with D uncertain. The CDR3 sequence is 14 residues long. Germline lookup yields CDR1 MDHEN and CDR2 SYDVKM. V was trimmed by 7 bases and J by 0 bases, leaving 10 bases between them.

The rearrangement links TRBV4-2 to TRBJ1-5; D possibly corresponds to TRBD1 (6 bases). Germline CDR1 LGHNA, CDR2 YNFKEQ. V lost 4 bases, J lost 4 bases, and 14 bases lay in between. The CDR3 covers 15 residues. CDR3 DNA: TGTGCCAGCAGCCGAATGGACAGCGAGAATCAGCCCCAGCATTTT. Protein product: CASSRMDSENQPQHF.